This TCR beta chain was captured by sequencing in a study of T-cell reconstitution after alpha-beta-depleted transplantation in children. J was trimmed by 4 bases and V by 1 base; bases with no gene match: 3. The germline CDR1 and CDR2 sequences are SGHAT and FQNNGV. The CDR3 has 15 residues. Unique molecular identifiers were built into the TCRbeta library. TCRdb fed the PCR reads into MiXCR, producing one record per CDR3 protein. Here the sample spans some 300,000 distinct CDR3 sequences, 9% to 12% being singletons. This clonotype showed up just a few times. This sample comprised PBMCs from the stem cell graft donor, obtained from the stem cell graft. The receptor was isolated from a human donor who donated a stem cell graft to a child with acute lymphoblastic leukemia. The chain links TRBV11-2 to TRBJ2-3; TRBD1 matches at 9 bases. CDR3 protein: CASSLAQGAADTQYF. The CDR3 DNA reads as TGTGCCAGCAGCTTAGCACAGGGGGCTGCAGATACGCAGTATTTT.